The entry that follows covers one TCR beta chain sequence. This clonotype was found once. Its antigen has not been determined. Per-base qualities were not stored, and no clone one base away is much larger. The data were obtained in a study of blood T cells in healthy people across ages (dated by TCRdb to the mid-2010s). As for the study more broadly: Template switching captured roughly one uniquely barcoded TCR beta cDNA molecule per two T cells in model experiments. Using deep sequencing normalized with unique cDNA molecular identifiers, the study measured how TCR beta repertoire diversity changes with age. The donors were split into four age groups: young (average around 17 years), middle-aged (about 40), aged (more than 60) and long-lived (about 74). To avoid experimental bias, donors of different ages were spread randomly across the sequencing lanes. The study analyzed two additional independent replicas of 1 million unique cDNA reads from the same blood draw for two donors, one aged 18 to 30 and one aged 80 or older. Results the study describes overall, beyond this receptor: Total diversity estimates from one million sequenced T cells were considered lower bounds and underestimates. Compared with the aged group, the long-lived group had more naive CD4+ T cells, fewer expanded clones and increased TCR diversity, a pattern suggesting age selection. Since profiling was done on bulk unsorted PBMCs, naive and antigen-experienced compartments could not be conclusively compared. There was a strong correlation between observed TCR beta diversity and the percentage of naive T cells measured by flow cytometry. Donor CMV infection status was unknown, potentially confounding age-related changes in expanded clonotypes. As age increased, observed TCR beta diversity per million T cells dropped in a roughly linear way, and a significant reduction was already evident by age about 36.

The roughly 42 donors, aged roughly 6 to 90 years, were systemically healthy Caucasian individuals from Russia. Roughly 9.5 milliliters of peripheral blood were drawn from each donor into EDTA-treated Vacutainer tubes. PBMCs were isolated by Ficoll-Paque density-gradient centrifugation, with at least 7 million obtained per sample. Trizol reagent was used to extract total RNA from the PBMCs, yielding at least 5.5 micrograms per sample. For every donor, an aliquot of PBMCs went through flow cytometry to measure the percentages of naive CD45RAhigh/CD27high T cells. The CDR3, from cysteine to phenylalanine, totals 12 residues. This entry keeps only the CDR3 DNA: 36 bases, framed from base 1. V and J are trimmed by 4 bases and 8 bases, and the gene matches miss 3 bases of the junction. CDR1 LGHDT and CDR2 YNNKEL are derived from the germline V gene (reference sequence). Receptor amplification or capture employed 5' RACE. Sequenced using an Illumina HiSeq 2500. A second PCR of about 6 to 11 cycles was run with a J-beta primer mix and a sample-barcoded 5' primer. A template-switch 5' adaptor carrying 12 random nucleotides introduced a unique molecular identifier onto each TCR beta cDNA molecule. Each sample yielded at least 3 million CDR3-containing paired-end reads. The Mint cDNA synthesis kit, primed by a TRBC-specific oligonucleotide, was used to synthesize first-strand cDNA from all RNA. Following uracil-DNA glycosylase treatment, all cDNA underwent a first 18-cycle PCR with the universal primers M1SS and BC2_uni_R. The original pipeline was this. For normalization, 1 million high-quality reads were randomly selected from each sample, with every read carrying a distinct molecular identifier. Reads sharing molecular identifiers were discarded rather than binned into consensus sequences. MiTCR, run with a Q25 quality threshold and the strictest error-elimination algorithm, handled CDR3 identification, clonotype clustering and error correction. Lower-bound total TCR beta diversity was estimated with a nonparametric unseen species model using Euler transformation. Using fastp at Q25 and MiXCR, TCRdb reprocessed the public reads and kept productive beta chains. Every distinct CDR3 protein forms one entry, paired with its most common genes and DNA. In this record, the V and J calls reflect TCRdb's handling and not the investigators' own analysis. The sample contains 1,500,000 or so distinct CDR3 sequences, approximately 39% of them found a single time. The ten largest account for about 3.8% of the sample.

This clonotype was sampled from a woman between 18 and 30 years old in good health. The chain joins TRBV3-1 to TRBJ2-3, and 7 junction bases match TRBD2. Sequencing was carried out using blood. The bases read TGTGCCAGCAGCCGTGGGGGGGGTACGCAGTATTTT. Its protein reads: CASSRGGGTQYF.